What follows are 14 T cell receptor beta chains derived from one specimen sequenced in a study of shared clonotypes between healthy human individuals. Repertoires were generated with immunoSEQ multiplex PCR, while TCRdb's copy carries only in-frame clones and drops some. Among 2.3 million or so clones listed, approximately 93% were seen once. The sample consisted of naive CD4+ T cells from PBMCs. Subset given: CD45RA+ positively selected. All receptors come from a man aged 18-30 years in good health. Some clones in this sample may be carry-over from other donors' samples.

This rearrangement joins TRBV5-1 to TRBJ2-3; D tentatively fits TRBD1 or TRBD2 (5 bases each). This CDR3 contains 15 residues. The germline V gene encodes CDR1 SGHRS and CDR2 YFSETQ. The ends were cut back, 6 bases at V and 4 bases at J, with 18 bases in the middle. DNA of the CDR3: TGCGCCAGCAATCGTCTCGGGGCGCTCCCAGATACGCAGTATTTT. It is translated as CASNRLGALPDTQYF.

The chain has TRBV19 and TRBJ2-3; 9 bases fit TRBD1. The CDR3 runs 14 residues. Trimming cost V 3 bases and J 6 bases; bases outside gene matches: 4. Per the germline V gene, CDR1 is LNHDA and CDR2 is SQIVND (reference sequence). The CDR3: CASSMGQGRDTQYF. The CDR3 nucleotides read TGTGCCAGTAGTATGGGACAGGGCAGGGATACGCAGTATTTT.

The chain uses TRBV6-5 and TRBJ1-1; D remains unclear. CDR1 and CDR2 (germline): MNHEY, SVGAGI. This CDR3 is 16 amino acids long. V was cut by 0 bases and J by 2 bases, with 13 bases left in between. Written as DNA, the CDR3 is TGTGCCAGCAGTTACTCGAGTCCGCAGATTAACACTGAAGCTTTCTTT. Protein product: CASSYSSPQINTEAFF.

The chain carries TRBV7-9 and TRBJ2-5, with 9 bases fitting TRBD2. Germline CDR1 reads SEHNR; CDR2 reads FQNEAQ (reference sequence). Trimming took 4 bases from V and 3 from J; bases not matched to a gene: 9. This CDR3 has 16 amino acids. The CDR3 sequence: CASSSKIAGEEETQYF. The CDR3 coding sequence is TGTGCCAGCAGCTCTAAGATAGCGGGAGAGGAAGAGACCCAGTACTTC.

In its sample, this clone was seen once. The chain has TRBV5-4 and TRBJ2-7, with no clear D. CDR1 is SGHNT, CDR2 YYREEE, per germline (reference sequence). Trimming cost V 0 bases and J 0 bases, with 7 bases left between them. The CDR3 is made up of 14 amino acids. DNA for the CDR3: TGTGCCAGCAGCTTGGACGGGCACTCCTACGAGCAGTACTTC. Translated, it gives CASSLDGHSYEQYF.

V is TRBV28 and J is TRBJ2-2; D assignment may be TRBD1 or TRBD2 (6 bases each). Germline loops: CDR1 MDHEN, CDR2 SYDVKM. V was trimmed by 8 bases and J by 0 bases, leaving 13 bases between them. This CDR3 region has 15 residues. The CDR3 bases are TGTGCCAGCCGCGATAGGGGGGCGAACACCGGGGAGCTGTTTTTT. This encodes CASRDRGANTGELFF.

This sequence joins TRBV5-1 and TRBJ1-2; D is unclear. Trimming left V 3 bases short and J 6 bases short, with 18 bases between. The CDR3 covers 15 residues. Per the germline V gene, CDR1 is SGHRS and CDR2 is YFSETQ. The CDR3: CASSWAGTYGDGYTF. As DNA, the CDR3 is TGCGCCAGCAGCTGGGCGGGTACTTATGGCGATGGCTACACCTTC.

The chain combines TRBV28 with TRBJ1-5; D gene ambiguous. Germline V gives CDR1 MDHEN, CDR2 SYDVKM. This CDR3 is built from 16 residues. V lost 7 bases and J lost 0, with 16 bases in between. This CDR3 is CASMDYTLNSNQPQHF. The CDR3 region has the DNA TGTGCCAGCATGGATTACACTTTGAATAGCAATCAGCCCCAGCATTTT. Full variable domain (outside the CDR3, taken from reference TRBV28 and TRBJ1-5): DVKVTQSSRYLVKRTGEKVFLECVQDMDHENMFWYRQDPGLGLRLIYFSYDVKMKEKGDIPEGYSVSREKKERFSLILESASTNQTSMYLCASMDYTLNSNQPQHFGDGTRLSIL.

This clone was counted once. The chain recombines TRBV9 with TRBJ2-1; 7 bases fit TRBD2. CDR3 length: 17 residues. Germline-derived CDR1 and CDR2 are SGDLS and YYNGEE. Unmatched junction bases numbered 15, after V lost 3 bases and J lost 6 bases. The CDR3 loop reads CASSARTLAGWGNEQFF. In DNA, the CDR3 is TGTGCCAGCAGCGCTCGGACATTAGCGGGCTGGGGCAATGAGCAGTTCTTC.

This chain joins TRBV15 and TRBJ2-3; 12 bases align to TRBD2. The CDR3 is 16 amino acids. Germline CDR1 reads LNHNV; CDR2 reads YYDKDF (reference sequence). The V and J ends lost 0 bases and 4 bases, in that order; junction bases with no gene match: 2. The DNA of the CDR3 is TGTGCCACCAGCAGAGAGGCTAGCGGGAGGGCAGATACGCAGTATTTT. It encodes CATSREASGRADTQYF.

CDR3 sequence: CASSLVGLAAPTDTQYF. The CDR3 DNA reads TGTGCCAGCAGCTTGGTGGGACTAGCGGCCCCCACAGATACGCAGTATTTT. The chain joins TRBV5-4 to TRBJ2-3, with 11 bases aligning to TRBD2. This CDR3 comprises 17 residues. V lost 0 bases, J lost 2 bases, and 5 bases stayed unmatched. Germline CDR1 SGHNT, CDR2 YYREEE (reference sequence).

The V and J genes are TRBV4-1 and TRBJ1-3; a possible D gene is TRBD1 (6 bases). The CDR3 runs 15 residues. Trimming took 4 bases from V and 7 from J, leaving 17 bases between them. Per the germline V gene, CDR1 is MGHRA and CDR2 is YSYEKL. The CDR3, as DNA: TGCGCCAGCAGCCCTTACCGCGCAGGGGCGAACACCATATATTTT. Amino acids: CASSPYRAGANTIYF.

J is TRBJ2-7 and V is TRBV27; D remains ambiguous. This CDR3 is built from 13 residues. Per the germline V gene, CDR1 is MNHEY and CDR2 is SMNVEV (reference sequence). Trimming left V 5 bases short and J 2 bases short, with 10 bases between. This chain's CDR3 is CASSPSEPYEQYF. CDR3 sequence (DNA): TGTGCCAGCAGTCCCTCGGAGCCCTACGAGCAGTACTTC.

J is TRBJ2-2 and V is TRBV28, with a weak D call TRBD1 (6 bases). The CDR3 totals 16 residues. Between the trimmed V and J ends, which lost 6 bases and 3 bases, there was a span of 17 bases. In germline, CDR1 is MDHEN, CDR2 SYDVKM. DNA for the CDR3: TGTGCCAGCAGATGGGGCGACCCAGGGGACACCGGGGAGCTGTTTTTT. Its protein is CASRWGDPGDTGELFF.